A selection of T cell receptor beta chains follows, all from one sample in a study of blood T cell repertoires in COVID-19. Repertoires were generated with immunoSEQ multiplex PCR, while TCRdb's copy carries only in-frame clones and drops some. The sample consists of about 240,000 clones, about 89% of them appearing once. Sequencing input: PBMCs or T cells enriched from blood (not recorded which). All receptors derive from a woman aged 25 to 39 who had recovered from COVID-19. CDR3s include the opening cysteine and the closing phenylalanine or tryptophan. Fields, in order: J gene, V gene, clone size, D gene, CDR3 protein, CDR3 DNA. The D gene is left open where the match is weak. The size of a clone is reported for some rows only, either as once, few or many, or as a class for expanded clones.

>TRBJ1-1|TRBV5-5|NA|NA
CASSLREGPGTEAFF
TGTGCCAGCAGCTTGAGGGAGGGGCCGGGGACTGAAGCTTTCTTT
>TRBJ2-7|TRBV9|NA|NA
CASSVAYGAYEQYF
TGTGCCAGCAGCGTAGCGTACGGAGCCTACGAGCAGTACTTC
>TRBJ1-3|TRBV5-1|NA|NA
CASSLEGTGLSGNTIYF
TGCGCCAGCAGCTTGGAAGGCACTGGACTCTCTGGAAACACCATATATTTT
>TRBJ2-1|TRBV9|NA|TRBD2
CASSGEREGYNEQFF
TGTGCCAGCAGCGGAGAGCGGGAGGGATACAATGAGCAGTTCTTC
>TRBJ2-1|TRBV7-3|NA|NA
CASSFSRDKNEQFF
TGTGCCAGCAGCTTTTCCAGGGATAAAAATGAGCAGTTCTTC
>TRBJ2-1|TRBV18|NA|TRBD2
CASSLSLAGPEAGEQFF
TGTGCCAGCTCACTTTCCCTAGCGGGACCAGAGGCGGGTGAGCAGTTCTTC
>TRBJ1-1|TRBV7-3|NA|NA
CASSLNIGTEAFF
TGTGCCAGCAGCCTCAACATCGGGACTGAAGCTTTCTTT
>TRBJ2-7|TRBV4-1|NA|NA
CASSPPDRWGEQYF
TGCGCCAGCAGCCCACCCGACAGGTGGGGCGAGCAGTACTTC
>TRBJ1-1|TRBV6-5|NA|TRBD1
CASSYSAGGTEAFF
TGTGCCAGCAGTTACTCGGCAGGGGGCACTGAAGCTTTCTTT
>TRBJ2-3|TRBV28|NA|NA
CASSLSRRGTTLGTGHTQYF
TGTGCCAGCAGTTTATCACGTCGGGGTACGACTTTGGGCACAGGGCATACGCAGTATTTT
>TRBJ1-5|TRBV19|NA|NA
CASSIESYSNQPQHF
TGTGCCAGTAGTATTGAGAGTTATAGCAATCAGCCCCAGCATTTT
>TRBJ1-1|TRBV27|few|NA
CASSLSRRAQPTRGAFF
TGTGCCAGCAGTTTATCGAGACGGGCCCAGCCCACAAGGGGAGCTTTCTTT
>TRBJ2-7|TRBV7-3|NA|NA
CASSPTSRGVHEQYF
TGTGCCAGCAGCCCCACGTCCAGGGGGGTCCACGAGCAGTACTTC
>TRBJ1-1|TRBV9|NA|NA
CASSPRGENTEAFF
TGTGCCAGCAGCCCTCGGGGAGAGAACACTGAAGCTTTCTTT
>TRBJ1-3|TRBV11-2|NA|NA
CASSFQTVYGNTIYF
TGTGCCAGCAGCTTCCAGACAGTTTATGGAAACACCATATATTTT
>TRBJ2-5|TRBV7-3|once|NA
CASSLNGGRQETQYF
TGTGCCAGCAGCTTAAATGGGGGCAGACAGGAGACCCAGTACTTC
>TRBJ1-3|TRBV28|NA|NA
CASSSGRGNTIYF
TGTGCCAGCAGTTCAGGTCGCGGAAACACCATATATTTT
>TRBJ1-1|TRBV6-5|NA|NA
CASSYPGSGGAFF
TGTGCCAGCAGTTACCCCGGATCTGGCGGGGCTTTCTTT
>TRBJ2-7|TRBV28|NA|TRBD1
CASKGSLMGQGGPYEQYF
TGTGCCAGTAAGGGTTCCCTTATGGGACAGGGTGGTCCCTACGAGCAGTACTTC
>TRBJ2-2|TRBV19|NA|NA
CASSIASGAGELFF
TGTGCCAGTAGTATAGCATCGGGGGCCGGGGAGCTGTTTTTT
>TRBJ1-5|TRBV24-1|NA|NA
CATSDAPTLVVGNQPQHF
TGTGCCACCAGTGATGCCCCCACTTTGGTTGTCGGCAATCAGCCCCAGCATTTT
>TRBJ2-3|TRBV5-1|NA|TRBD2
CASSPPGTSGRATDTQYF
TGCGCCAGCAGCCCCCCCGGGACTAGCGGGAGGGCTACAGATACGCAGTATTTT
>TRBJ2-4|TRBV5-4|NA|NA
CASTQRRNIQYF
TGTGCCAGCACCCAGCGAAGAAACATTCAGTACTTC
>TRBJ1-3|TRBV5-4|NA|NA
CASSLSGGNTIYF
TGTGCCAGCAGCTTATCGGGTGGAAACACCATATATTTT
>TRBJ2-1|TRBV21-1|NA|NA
CASSNQTYNEQFF
TGTGCCAGCAGCAACCAGACCTACAATGAGCAGTTCTTC
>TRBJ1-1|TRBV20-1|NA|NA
CSASTGFVAEAFF
TGCAGTGCTAGTACAGGGTTTGTAGCTGAAGCTTTCTTT
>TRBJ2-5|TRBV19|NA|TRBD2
CASSIIGTSQETQYF
TGTGCCAGTAGTATTATAGGGACTAGCCAAGAGACCCAGTACTTC
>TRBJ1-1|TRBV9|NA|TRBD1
CASSPPTGGNTEAFF
TGTGCCAGCAGCCCGCCGACAGGGGGGAACACTGAAGCTTTCTTT
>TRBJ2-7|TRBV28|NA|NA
CASSHPGAAYEQYF
TGTGCCAGCAGTCACCCAGGGGCAGCCTACGAGCAGTACTTC
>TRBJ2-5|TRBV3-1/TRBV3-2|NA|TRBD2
CASSQGFLPPGLAGAGAETQYF
TGTGCCAGCAGCCAGGGATTCCTACCTCCGGGACTAGCAGGAGCCGGGGCAGAGACCCAGTACTTC
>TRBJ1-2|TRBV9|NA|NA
CASSADLRGFYGYTF
TGTGCCAGCAGCGCAGACCTCCGGGGATTCTATGGCTACACCTTC
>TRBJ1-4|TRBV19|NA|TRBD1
CASSDPGQATF
TGTGCCAGTAGCGATCCGGGACAGGCGACTTTT
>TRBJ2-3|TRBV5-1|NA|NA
CASSLYYMTDTQYF
TGCGCCAGCAGCTTGTATTATATGACAGATACGCAGTATTTT
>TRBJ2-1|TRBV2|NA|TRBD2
CASLVAGDYNEQFF
TGTGCCAGCCTGGTAGCGGGAGACTACAATGAGCAGTTCTTC
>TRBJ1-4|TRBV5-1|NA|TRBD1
CASSLGTGRDEKLFF
TGCGCCAGCAGCTTGGGGACAGGGCGGGACGAAAAACTGTTTTTT
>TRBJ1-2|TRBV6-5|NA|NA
CASTVGDYGYTF
TGTGCCAGCACCGTCGGGGACTATGGCTACACCTTC
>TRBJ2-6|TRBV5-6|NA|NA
CASNDLSRGANVLTF
TGTGCCAGCAACGATCTATCTAGGGGGGCCAACGTCCTGACTTTC
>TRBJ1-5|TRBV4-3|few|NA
CASSPRMGASQPQHF
TGCGCCAGCAGCCCGCGGATGGGGGCTAGTCAGCCCCAGCATTTT
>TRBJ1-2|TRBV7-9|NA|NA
CASSSVDNYGYTF
TGTGCCAGCAGCTCCGTAGATAACTATGGCTACACCTTC
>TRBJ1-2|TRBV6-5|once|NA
CASSRTASTFYGYTF
TGTGCCAGCAGTCGAACAGCCTCCACCTTCTATGGCTACACCTTC
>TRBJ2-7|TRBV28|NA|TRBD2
CASSLGLAVTYEQYF
TGTGCCAGCAGTTTGGGACTAGCGGTTACCTACGAGCAGTACTTC
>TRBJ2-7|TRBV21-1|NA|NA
CASQMKNSGSSYEQYF
TGTGCCAGTCAGATGAAAAACAGCGGGAGCAGTTACGAGCAGTACTTC
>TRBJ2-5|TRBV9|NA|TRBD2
CASSGTLTGGGLETQYF
TGTGCCAGCAGCGGAACTTTGACGGGGGGAGGGTTGGAGACCCAGTACTTC
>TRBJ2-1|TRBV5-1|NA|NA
CASSLGADYNEQFF
TGCGCCAGCAGCTTGGGAGCTGATTACAATGAGCAGTTCTTC
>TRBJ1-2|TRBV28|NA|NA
CASSFRRWRHYGYTF
TGTGCCAGCAGTTTTAGAAGGTGGAGACACTATGGCTACACCTTC
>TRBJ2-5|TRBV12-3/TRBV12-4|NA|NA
CASSQGETQYF
TGTGCCAGCAGCCAGGGAGAGACCCAGTACTTC
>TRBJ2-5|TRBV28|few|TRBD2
CASSPPSGRTQETQYF
TGTGCCAGCAGTCCCCCTAGCGGGAGGACCCAAGAGACCCAGTACTTC
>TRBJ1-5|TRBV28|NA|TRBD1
CASSFPGQGNQPQHF
TGTGCCAGCAGCTTTCCGGGACAGGGTAATCAGCCCCAGCATTTT
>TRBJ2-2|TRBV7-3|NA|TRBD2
CASSALAANTGELFF
TGTGCCAGCAGCGCACTAGCGGCAAACACCGGGGAGCTGTTTTTT
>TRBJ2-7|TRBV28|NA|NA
CASSFYRGRGYEQYF
TGTGCCAGCAGTTTTTATCGGGGGAGAGGGTACGAGCAGTACTTC
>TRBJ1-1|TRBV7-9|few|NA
CASSLSRGMNTEAFF
TGTGCCAGCAGCTTATCCCGGGGGATGAACACTGAAGCTTTCTTT